This T cell receptor (beta chain) was observed in a study of shared clonotypes between healthy human individuals. Whole-study context: The cohort comprised a couple of women and a few men. Their ages spanned 18 to 49 years.

Profiling relied on immunoSEQ multiplex PCR, and the TCRdb table lists in-frame clones only, not all of them. The data hold some 470,000 clones, with 60% to 85% observed a single time. All donors qualified as healthy HIV-negative adults and had experienced no recent acute infections or vaccinations. The CDR3 totals 15 residues. The V end lost 3 bases, the J end lost 6 bases, and 18 bases lay between the germline ends. Germline V gives CDR1 ENHRY, CDR2 SYGVKD. Study-wide findings and caveats: It was only blood that was sampled, and tissue repertoires likely differ.

In regard to this clone: Its target is unknown.

Sequenced sample: PBMCs. The V call is TRBV10-3, the J call TRBJ2-7, with D perhaps matching TRBD2 (6 bases). This TCR came from a woman aged 40 to 50 in good health. Some clones in this sample may be carry-over from other donors' samples. CDR3 nucleotide sequence: TGTGCCATCAGTGACCAACCTAGCGTTGGTGGCGAGCAGTACTTC. This sequence encodes CAISDQPSVGGEQYF.